This T cell receptor beta chain was recovered during a study of T cell responses to AZD1222 COVID-19 vaccine. General observations from the study: Spike-wide vaccine-associated CD4 TCRs dominated at 160-218 and 743-854. Clonal diversity may have been underestimated, and the donors were mostly white British, with more females than males. Within unmutated variant regions lay the reported targets of nearly half of spike-specific TCRs.

Germline V gene lookup returns CDR1 SEHNR and CDR2 FQNEAQ (reference sequence). The V and J ends lost 2 bases and 7 bases respectively, with 23 bases between them. The CDR3 loop spans 17 amino acids. Method: immunoSEQ multiplex PCR; TCRdb's copy keeps in-frame clones and lacks some. The sample consists of under 130,000 clones, 70% to 90% of them appearing once. Turning to this clone: Its antigen remains unknown.

The V and J genes are TRBV7-9 and TRBJ1-1; no firm D call. The sequencing here drew on peripheral blood, taken on day 0 of AZD1222 vaccination. The source is an adult in good health. CDR3 sequence: CASSLNPRTPGSGEAFF. The CDR3 DNA follows: TGTGCCAGCAGCTTAAACCCTCGGACGCCCGGGAGCGGTGAAGCTTTCTTT.